This TCR beta chain comes out of a study of blood T cell repertoires in COVID-19. Profiling relied on immunoSEQ multiplex PCR, and the TCRdb table lists in-frame clones only, not all of them. The sample lists just over 150,000 clones, around 89% occurring once. The origin of this receptor is a woman in her forties or fifties who had recovered from COVID-19. Sequencing was carried out using PBMCs or T cells enriched from blood (not recorded which).

The CDR3 loop reads CASSSSTLAGGSTDTQYF. For the CDR3, the DNA is TGCGCCAGCAGCTCGTCCACCCTAGCGGGGGGATCCACAGATACGCAGTATTTT. This chain links TRBV5-1 with TRBJ2-3; 11 bases fit TRBD2. Germline V gene sequence: CDR1 SGHRS, CDR2 YFSETQ. This CDR3 is 18 amino acids long. V lost 3 bases and J lost 2; bases outside the gene matches: 11.